This TCR beta chain was obtained from a study of blood T cell repertoires in COVID-19. Study at large: Collection of acute and convalescent COVID-19 samples took place in the United States, Italy and Spain. Sources were T cells, B-cell-depleted T cells, or PBMCs; the material itself was cDNA or gDNA.

Between the trimmed V and J ends, which lost 2 bases and 7 bases, there was a span of 9 bases. CDR1 and CDR2 (germline): SGHNT, YYREEE (reference sequence). CDR3 length equals 12 residues. TCRdb keeps only in-frame clones here, not all; method: immunoSEQ multiplex PCR. The data show about 410,000 clones, about nine tenths seen once. The material sequenced was peripheral blood. This TCR came from a woman in her thirties with active or convalescent COVID-19. This chain uses TRBV5-4 with TRBJ2-5, with D perhaps TRBD2 (5 bases). The DNA for the CDR3 is TGTGCCAGCAGCTTCGGGGTTGGGACCCAGTACTTC. Translated, it gives CASSFGVGTQYF.